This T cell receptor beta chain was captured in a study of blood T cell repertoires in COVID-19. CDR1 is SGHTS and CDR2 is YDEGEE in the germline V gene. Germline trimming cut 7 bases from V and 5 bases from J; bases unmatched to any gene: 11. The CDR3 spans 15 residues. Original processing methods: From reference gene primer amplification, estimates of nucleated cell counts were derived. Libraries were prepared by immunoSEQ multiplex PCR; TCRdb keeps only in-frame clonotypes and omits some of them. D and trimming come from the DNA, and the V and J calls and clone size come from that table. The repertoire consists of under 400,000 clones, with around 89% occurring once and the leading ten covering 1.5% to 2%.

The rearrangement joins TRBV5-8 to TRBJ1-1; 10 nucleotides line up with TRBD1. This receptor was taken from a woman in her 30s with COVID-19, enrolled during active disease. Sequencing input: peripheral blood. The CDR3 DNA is TGTGCCAGCCGGGACAGGGGAATCCCGGGGACTGAAGCTTTCTTT. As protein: CASRDRGIPGTEAFF.